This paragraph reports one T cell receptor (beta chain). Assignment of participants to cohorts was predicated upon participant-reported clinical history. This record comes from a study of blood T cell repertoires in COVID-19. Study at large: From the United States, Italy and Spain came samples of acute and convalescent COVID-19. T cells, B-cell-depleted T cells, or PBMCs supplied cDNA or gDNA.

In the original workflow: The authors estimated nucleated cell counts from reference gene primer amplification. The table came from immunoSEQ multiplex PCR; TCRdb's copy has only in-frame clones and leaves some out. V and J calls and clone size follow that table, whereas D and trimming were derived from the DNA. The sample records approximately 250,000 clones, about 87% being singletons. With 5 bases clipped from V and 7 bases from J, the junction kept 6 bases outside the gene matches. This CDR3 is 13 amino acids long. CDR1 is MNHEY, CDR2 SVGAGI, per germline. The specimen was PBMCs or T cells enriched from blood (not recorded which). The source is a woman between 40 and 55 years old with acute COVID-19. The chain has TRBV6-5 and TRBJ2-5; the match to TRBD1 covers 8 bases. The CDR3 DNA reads TGTGCCAGCAGTAGTACAGGGGGTGGGACCCAGTACTTC. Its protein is CASSSTGGGTQYF.